This T cell receptor beta chain was retrieved from a study of Ad26.COV2.S vaccination and SARS-CoV-2 variants. About the research overall: The Ad26.COV2.S arm of the COV1001 trial was where the donor was placed.

The treatment: some 20 received Ad26.COV2.S at low or high dose, single or two shots; roughly five received placebo; per-sample allocation not given. Collection of the samples took place on day 63 after the first injection of vaccine or placebo. Produced via immunoSEQ multiplex PCR; TCRdb's table is partial and in-frame only. The sample shows about 380,000 clones, about four fifths of them seen only once. This clone showed up many times. The antigen is undetermined. Looked up from germline, CDR1 is LNHDA and CDR2 is SQIVND (reference sequence). The CDR3 totals 13 residues. V was pared by 6 bases and J by 6 bases, with 12 bases between. Findings and caveats of the study: Compared with placebo recipients, vaccine recipients had higher spike-specific TCR breadth. Whether participants received vaccine or placebo, their non-spike TCR breadth was similar. Breadth and depth estimates from TCRs may understate total T cell responses.

This chain uses TRBV19 with TRBJ2-1; D is unclear. The source of this sequence is a person between 18 and 59 years old who received the Ad26.COV2.S COVID-19 vaccine or a placebo. Here the sequenced sample was peripheral blood, taken in a trial of Ad26.COV2.S vaccine versus placebo. CDR3 in amino acids: CASRLVEGNEQFF. As DNA, the CDR3 is TGTGCCAGTAGGTTAGTAGAAGGCAATGAGCAGTTCTTC. Filled out from reference TRBV19 and TRBJ2-1, the complete variable domain reads DGGITQSPKYLFRKEGQNVTLSCEQNLNHDAMYWYRQDPGQGLRLIYYSQIVNDFQKGDIAEGYSVSREKKESFPLTVTSAQKNPTAFYLCASRLVEGNEQFFGPGTRLTVL.